This is a list of T cell receptor beta chains from one sample in a study of shared clonotypes between healthy human individuals. The method was immunoSEQ multiplex PCR; TCRdb's version includes in-frame clones alone and lacks a portion of them. This table has roughly 2 million clones, roughly 94% appearing once. The sequenced sample consisted of naive CD8+ T cells sorted from blood. All receptors come from a man aged 18 to 29 in good health. CDR3s include the opening cysteine and the closing phenylalanine or tryptophan. The D gene is left open where the match is weak. Clone size is stated in some rows and not others, as once, few, many or a class when expanded.

v_gene: TRBV10-3; abundance: -; j_gene: TRBJ2-7; d_gene: -; CDR3aa: CAISEGVGKYYEQYF; CDR3nt: TGTGCCATCAGTGAGGGTGTCGGGAAATACTACGAGCAGTACTTC
v_gene: TRBV5-6; abundance: -; j_gene: TRBJ2-7; d_gene: TRBD2; CDR3aa: CASSLGGGLSYEQYF; CDR3nt: TGTGCCAGCAGCTTGGGCGGGGGACTCTCCTACGAGCAGTACTTC
v_gene: TRBV27; abundance: -; j_gene: TRBJ2-1; d_gene: -; CDR3aa: CASSLGWNEQFF; CDR3nt: TGTGCCAGCAGTTTGGGGTGGAATGAGCAGTTCTTC
v_gene: TRBV11-2; abundance: once; j_gene: TRBJ2-5; d_gene: TRBD2; CDR3aa: CASTPGGGQTQYF; CDR3nt: TGTGCCAGCACTCCCGGGGGGGGCCAGACCCAGTACTTC
v_gene: TRBV4-3; abundance: -; j_gene: TRBJ2-2; d_gene: -; CDR3aa: CASSQVGGELFF; CDR3nt: TGCGCCAGCAGCCAAGTCGGCGGGGAGCTGTTTTTT
v_gene: TRBV19; abundance: -; j_gene: TRBJ1-1; d_gene: -; CDR3aa: CASSKQGTTEAFF; CDR3nt: TGTGCCAGTAGTAAACAGGGTACCACTGAAGCTTTCTTT
v_gene: TRBV9; abundance: -; j_gene: TRBJ2-2; d_gene: -; CDR3aa: CASAPRGGGTGELFF; CDR3nt: TGTGCCAGCGCCCCTCGAGGAGGGGGCACCGGGGAGCTGTTTTTT
v_gene: TRBV12-5; abundance: -; j_gene: TRBJ2-5; d_gene: TRBD2; CDR3aa: CASDSSLGSGRLGETQYF; CDR3nt: TGTGCTAGTGACTCGTCGCTCGGCAGCGGGAGGTTGGGGGAGACCCAGTACTTC
v_gene: TRBV14; abundance: -; j_gene: TRBJ2-7; d_gene: -; CDR3aa: CASSSGLSYEQYF; CDR3nt: TGTGCCAGCAGCTCGGGGCTCTCCTACGAGCAGTACTTC
v_gene: TRBV2; abundance: -; j_gene: TRBJ1-1; d_gene: -; CDR3aa: CASSKLNTEAFF; CDR3nt: TGTGCCAGCAGTAAGTTGAACACTGAAGCTTTCTTT
v_gene: TRBV4-1; abundance: -; j_gene: TRBJ2-1; d_gene: TRBD2; CDR3aa: CASSHLIAGGLYNEQFF; CDR3nt: TGCGCCAGCAGCCACCTGATAGCGGGAGGCTTATACAATGAGCAGTTCTTC
v_gene: TRBV2; abundance: -; j_gene: TRBJ2-7; d_gene: TRBD1; CDR3aa: CASTGTEVYEQYF; CDR3nt: TGTGCCAGCACTGGGACAGAAGTTTACGAGCAGTACTTC
v_gene: TRBV27; abundance: -; j_gene: TRBJ2-7; d_gene: TRBD1; CDR3aa: CASSLSMTGADEQYF; CDR3nt: TGTGCCAGCAGTTTATCGATGACAGGGGCAGACGAGCAGTACTTC
v_gene: TRBV11-2; abundance: -; j_gene: TRBJ2-1; d_gene: TRBD2; CDR3aa: CASSQIAGAYNEQFF; CDR3nt: TGTGCCAGCAGCCAAATAGCGGGAGCGTACAATGAGCAGTTCTTC
v_gene: TRBV7-9; abundance: once; j_gene: TRBJ2-7; d_gene: TRBD2; CDR3aa: CASSLSQLLAGRLF; CDR3nt: TGTGCCAGCAGCTTAAGTCAGTTACTAGCGGGGCGTCTCTTC
v_gene: TRBV29-1; abundance: -; j_gene: TRBJ2-2; d_gene: TRBD1; CDR3aa: CSVLDRGQGISGELFF; CDR3nt: TGCAGCGTGCTTGACAGGGGACAGGGAATTAGCGGGGAGCTGTTTTTT
v_gene: TRBV4-1; abundance: once; j_gene: TRBJ2-7; d_gene: -; CDR3aa: CASSQVGSSYEQYF; CDR3nt: TGCGCCAGCAGCCAAGTGGGCAGCTCCTACGAGCAGTACTTC
v_gene: TRBV9; abundance: -; j_gene: TRBJ2-7; d_gene: -; CDR3aa: CASAPGGGGYEQYF; CDR3nt: TGTGCCAGCGCCCCAGGAGGAGGTGGCTACGAGCAGTACTTC
v_gene: TRBV9; abundance: once; j_gene: TRBJ2-7; d_gene: -; CDR3aa: CASSVRQDVAAYEQYF; CDR3nt: TGTGCCAGCAGCGTACGTCAGGACGTTGCTGCCTACGAGCAGTACTTC